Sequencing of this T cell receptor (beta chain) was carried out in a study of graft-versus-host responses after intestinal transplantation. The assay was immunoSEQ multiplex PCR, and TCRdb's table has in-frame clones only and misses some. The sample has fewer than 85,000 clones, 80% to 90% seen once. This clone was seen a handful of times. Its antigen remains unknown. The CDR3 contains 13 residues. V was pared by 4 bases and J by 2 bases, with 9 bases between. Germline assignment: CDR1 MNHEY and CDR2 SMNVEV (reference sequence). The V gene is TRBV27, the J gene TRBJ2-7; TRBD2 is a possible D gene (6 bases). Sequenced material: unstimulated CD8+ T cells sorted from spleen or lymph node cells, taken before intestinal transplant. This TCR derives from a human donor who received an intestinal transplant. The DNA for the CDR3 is TGTGCCAGCAGTTACGGGGGAACCTACGAGCAGTACTTC. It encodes CASSYGGTYEQYF.